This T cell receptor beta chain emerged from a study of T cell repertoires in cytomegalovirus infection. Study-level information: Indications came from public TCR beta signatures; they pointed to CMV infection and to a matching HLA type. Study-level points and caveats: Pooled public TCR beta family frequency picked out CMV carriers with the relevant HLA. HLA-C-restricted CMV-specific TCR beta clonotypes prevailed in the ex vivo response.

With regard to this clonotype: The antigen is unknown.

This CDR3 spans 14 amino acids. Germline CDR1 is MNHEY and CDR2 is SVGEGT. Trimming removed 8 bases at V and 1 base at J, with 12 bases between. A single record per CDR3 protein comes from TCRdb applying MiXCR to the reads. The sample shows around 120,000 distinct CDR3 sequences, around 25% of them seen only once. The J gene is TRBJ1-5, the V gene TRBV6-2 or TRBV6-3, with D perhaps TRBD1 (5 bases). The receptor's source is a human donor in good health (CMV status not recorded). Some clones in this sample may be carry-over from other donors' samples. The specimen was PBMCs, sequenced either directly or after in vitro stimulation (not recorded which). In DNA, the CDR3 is TGTGCCAGCCAAAGGTCAGGGAGCAATCAGCCCCAGCATTTT. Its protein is CASQRSGSNQPQHF.